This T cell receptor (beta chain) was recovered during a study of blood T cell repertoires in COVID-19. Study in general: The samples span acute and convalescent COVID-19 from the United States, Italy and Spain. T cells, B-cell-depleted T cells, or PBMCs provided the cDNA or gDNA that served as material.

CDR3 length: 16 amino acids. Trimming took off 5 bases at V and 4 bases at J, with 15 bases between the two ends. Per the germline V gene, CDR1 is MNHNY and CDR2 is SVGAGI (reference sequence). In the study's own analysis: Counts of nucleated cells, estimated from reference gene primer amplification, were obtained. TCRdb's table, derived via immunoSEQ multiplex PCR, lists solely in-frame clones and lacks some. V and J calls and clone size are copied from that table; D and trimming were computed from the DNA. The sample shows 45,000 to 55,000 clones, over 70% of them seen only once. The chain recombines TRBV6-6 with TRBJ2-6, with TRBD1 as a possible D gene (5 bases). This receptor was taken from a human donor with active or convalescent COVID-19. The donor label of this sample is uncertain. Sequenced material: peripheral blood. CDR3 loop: CASSRLNGAGANVLTF. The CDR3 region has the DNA TGTGCCAGCAGTCGACTTAATGGGGCGGGGGCCAACGTCCTGACTTTC.